The rows below give T cell receptor beta chains drawn from one sample of a study of shared clonotypes between healthy human individuals. Produced via immunoSEQ multiplex PCR; TCRdb's table is partial and in-frame only. The sample yields approximately 2,000,000 clones, around 93% seen once. The sample comprised naive CD4+ T cells from PBMCs. Receptors originate from a man aged 18 to 29 in good health. Some clones in this sample may be carry-over from other donors' samples. The CDR3 runs from the conserved cysteine through the conserved F or W.

v_call cdr3_aa
TRBV5-1 CASSPRQGRGYGYTF
TRBV28 CASSLRGAANEKLFF
TRBV19 CASSTGRGPYEQYF
TRBV5-4 CASRPGLDYEQYF
TRBV7-9 CASSLVGPDGYTF
TRBV29-1 CSVGTQRADTQYF
TRBV11-1 CASSPRDRADNEQFF
TRBV5-1 CASSLVRTSTDTQYF
TRBV5-1 CASSLIRASGSNEQFF
TRBV9 CASSVSPGRAGANVLTF
TRBV5-1 CASSFSGTQETQYF
TRBV11-2 CASSSGQGSSYNSPLHF
TRBV5-1 CASNSLTGSYPQKETQYF
TRBV6-1 CASSEQQGRYGYTF
TRBV5-1 CASSLEAVTDTQYF
TRBV6-5 CASSPPGPRNQPQHF
TRBV9 CASSVVDTSRDTIYF
TRBV19 CASSSPPGTSENNEQFF
TRBV5-4 CASSQVGRGEYSNQPQHF
TRBV19 CASTKGAYLNTEAFF
TRBV5-5 CASSLAGDSYTGELFF
TRBV19 CASSRRGATNEKLFF
TRBV28 CASSPGGQRNEQFF
TRBV15 CATSRGEGTSTDTQYF
TRBV19 CASSGPRGAGEQYF
TRBV28 CASSTYSGFSYNEQFF
TRBV10-2 CASSPSEGRNYGYTF
TRBV2 CASGLAVRTDTQYF
TRBV5-1 CASSLLGIRDTQYF
TRBV28 CASSGVLSNQPQHF
TRBV5-1 CASRPDGNTDTQYF
TRBV5-5 CASSLEGHGNQPQHF
TRBV28 CASRRPGQGIYEQYF
TRBV28 CASSLWGLAGTEQFF
TRBV11-3 CASRGDRGTYEQYF
TRBV11-2 CASSLVFGGPSTDTQYF
TRBV27 CASSRTGTGGYEQYF
TRBV7-9 CASSHPGSGANVLTF
TRBV4-2 CASSQEGQRVNYGYTF
TRBV6-1 CANSPGLGSETQYF
TRBV5-6 CASSPPWDYEQYF
TRBV9 CASSVVAGPRDTQYF
TRBV5-4 CASSLAGQGGTEAFF
TRBV5-6 CASARGDGVYNEQFF
TRBV20-1 CSATLSYEQYF
TRBV2 CASSILGNTIYF
TRBV7-2 CASSLGANTEAFF
TRBV5-4 CATKQGTNEKLFF
TRBV11-2 CASSPRRGAGNTIYF
TRBV11-2 CASSSRGGTGSYEQYF
TRBV2 CASGQGDYEQYF
TRBV7-6 CASSRTGASYEQYF